The rows below give T cell receptor beta chains drawn from one sample of a study of cytomegalovirus exposure and HLA in healthy donors. The protocol was immunoSEQ multiplex PCR, while the TCRdb copy is restricted to in-frame clones and leaves out a portion. The repertoire holds around 180,000 clones, with approximately 84% as singletons. Material for sequencing was PBMCs. These receptors all stem from a girl between 10 and 17 years old in good health and CMV-seropositive. The CDR3 runs from the conserved cysteine through the conserved F or W.

V gene	J gene	CDR3 protein
TRBV5-1	TRBJ1-1	CASSLNGLTVSNTEAFF
TRBV5-1	TRBJ1-1	CASSLPGTEAFF
TRBV30	TRBJ1-1	CAWSATGNTEAFF
TRBV18	TRBJ2-6	CASSQGAGANVLTF
TRBV25-1	TRBJ1-2	CASSVTGAYGYTF
TRBV14	TRBJ1-3	CASSQDLNRGNTIYF
TRBV6-4	TRBJ2-2	CASKRTSGYYQNTGELFF
TRBV27	TRBJ1-2	CASSLSGDRVLGYTF
TRBV6-5	TRBJ1-2	CASSRDREIGYTF
TRBV21-1	TRBJ2-3	CASSKNLRSGGSTDTQYF
TRBV6-1	TRBJ1-5	CASSEVGFTSNQPQHF
TRBV30	TRBJ1-4	CAWSVGDTVREKLFF
TRBV9	TRBJ2-7	CASSVGDGGSEQYF
TRBV9	TRBJ1-3	CASSGPPSDRDSHSGNTIYF
TRBV19	TRBJ1-1	CASSILNEGEGQGDTEAFF
TRBV7-6	TRBJ2-3	CASSLRGGESTDTQYF
TRBV5-1	TRBJ2-1	CASSLNPRGNEQFF
TRBV5-1	TRBJ1-1	CASSQSGHWNTEAFF
TRBV28	TRBJ1-5	CASSLGRNQPQHF
TRBV30	TRBJ1-1	CAWSVARASEAFF
TRBV4-1	TRBJ2-4	CASSQPVRGAEKNSQYF
TRBV11-2	TRBJ1-6	CASSLDQGRSPLHF
TRBV7-3	TRBJ2-5	CASSFTAGVQETQYF